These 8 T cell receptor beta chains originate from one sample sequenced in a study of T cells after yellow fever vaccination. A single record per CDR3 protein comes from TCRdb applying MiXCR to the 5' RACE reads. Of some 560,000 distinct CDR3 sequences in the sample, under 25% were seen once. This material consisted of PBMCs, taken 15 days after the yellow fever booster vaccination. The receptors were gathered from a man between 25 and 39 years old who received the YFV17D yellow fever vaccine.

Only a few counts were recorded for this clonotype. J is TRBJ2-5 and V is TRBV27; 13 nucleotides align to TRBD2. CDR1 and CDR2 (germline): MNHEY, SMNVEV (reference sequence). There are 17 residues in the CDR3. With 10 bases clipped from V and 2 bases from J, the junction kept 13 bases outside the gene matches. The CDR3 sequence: CATRIFKGLAGQETQYF. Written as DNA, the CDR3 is TGTGCCACCCGAATCTTTAAGGGACTAGCGGGGCAAGAGACCCAGTACTTC.

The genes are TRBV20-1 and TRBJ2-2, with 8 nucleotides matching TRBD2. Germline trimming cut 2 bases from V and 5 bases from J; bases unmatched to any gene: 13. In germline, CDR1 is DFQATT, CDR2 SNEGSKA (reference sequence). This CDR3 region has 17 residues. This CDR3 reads CSARRAGDSMGTGELFF. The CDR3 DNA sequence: TGCAGTGCTAGAAGAGCGGGAGATTCTATGGGGACCGGGGAGCTGTTTTTT.

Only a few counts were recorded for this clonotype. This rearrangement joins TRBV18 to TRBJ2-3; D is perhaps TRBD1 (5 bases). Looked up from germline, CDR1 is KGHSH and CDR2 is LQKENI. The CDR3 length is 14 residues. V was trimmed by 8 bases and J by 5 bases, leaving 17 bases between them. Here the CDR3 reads CASLQGLEGDTQYF. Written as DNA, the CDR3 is TGTGCCAGCCTCCAGGGCCTAGAAGGAGATACGCAGTATTTT. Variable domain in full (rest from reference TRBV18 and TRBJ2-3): NAGVMQNPRHLVRRRGQEARLRCSPMKGHSHVYWYRQLPEEGLKFMVYLQKENIIDESGMPKERFSAEFPKEGPSILRIQQVVRGDSAAYFCASLQGLEGDTQYFGPGTRLTVL.

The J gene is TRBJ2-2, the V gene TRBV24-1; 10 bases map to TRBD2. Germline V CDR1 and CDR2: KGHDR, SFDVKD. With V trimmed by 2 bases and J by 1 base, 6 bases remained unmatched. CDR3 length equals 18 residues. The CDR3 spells CATSDYPSGRVNTGELFF. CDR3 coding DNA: TGTGCCACCAGTGATTACCCTAGCGGGAGAGTGAACACCGGGGAGCTGTTTTTT.

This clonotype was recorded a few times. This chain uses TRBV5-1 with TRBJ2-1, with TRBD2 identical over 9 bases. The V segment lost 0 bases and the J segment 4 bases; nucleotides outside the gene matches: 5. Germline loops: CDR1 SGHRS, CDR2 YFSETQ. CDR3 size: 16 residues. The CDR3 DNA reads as TGCGCCAGCAGCTTGGTAGCGGGAGAGGCGTACAATGAGCAGTTCTTC. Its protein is CASSLVAGEAYNEQFF.

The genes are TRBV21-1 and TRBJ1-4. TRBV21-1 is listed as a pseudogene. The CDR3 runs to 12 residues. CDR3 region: CASSKAGKKLFF. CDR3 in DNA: TGTGCCAGCAGCAAAGCGGGGAAAAAACTGTTTTTT.

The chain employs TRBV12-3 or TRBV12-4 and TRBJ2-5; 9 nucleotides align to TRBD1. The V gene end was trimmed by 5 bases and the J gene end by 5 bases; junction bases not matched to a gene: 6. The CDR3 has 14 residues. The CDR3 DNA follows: TGTGCCAGCAGTCCGTGGGACAGGGCGGAGACCCAGTACTTC. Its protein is CASSPWDRAETQYF.

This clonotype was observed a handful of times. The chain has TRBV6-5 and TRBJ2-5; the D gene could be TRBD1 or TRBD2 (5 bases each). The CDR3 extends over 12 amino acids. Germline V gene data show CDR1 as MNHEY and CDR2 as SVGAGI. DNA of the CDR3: TGTGCAACCCGAGGGGTTCAAGAGACCCAGTACTTC. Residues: CATRGVQETQYF.